This T cell receptor (beta chain) was sequenced in a study of T-cell reconstitution after alpha-beta-depleted transplantation in children. The germline gives CDR1 LNHDA, CDR2 SQIVND (reference sequence). The V segment lost 6 bases and the J segment 5 bases; nucleotides outside the gene matches: 7. The CDR3 extends over 14 amino acids. For TCRbeta, the library was prepared with unique molecular identifiers. Each CDR3 protein is one row after TCRdb ran MiXCR on the PCR reads. Counted here are fewer than 750,000 distinct CDR3 sequences, under 25% occurring once; the ten biggest clones make up around an eighth. This clonotype was picked up a small number of times. What it binds is unknown. General study findings and limits: T cells produced anew were the main source of T-cell counts and diversity one year after transplant. There were reportedly several hundred expanded graft clones from which alpha-beta T cells came about two months after transplant. Where some patients showed high TCRbeta diversity at day 60, it came from recipient T cells and thymic progenitors that had survived.

The V and J genes are TRBV19 and TRBJ1-5, with 7 bases matching TRBD1. Source: PBMCs, mostly from graft donor cells, taken 360 days after TCRalphabeta/CD19-depleted stem cell transplant. The clonotype originates from a boy younger than two who had a stem cell transplant for acute myeloid leukemia, so the T cells may come from the graft donor. The CDR3 loop reads CASRNRQGHQPQHF. CDR3 nucleotide sequence: TGTGCCAGTAGAAATCGACAGGGACATCAGCCCCAGCATTTT.